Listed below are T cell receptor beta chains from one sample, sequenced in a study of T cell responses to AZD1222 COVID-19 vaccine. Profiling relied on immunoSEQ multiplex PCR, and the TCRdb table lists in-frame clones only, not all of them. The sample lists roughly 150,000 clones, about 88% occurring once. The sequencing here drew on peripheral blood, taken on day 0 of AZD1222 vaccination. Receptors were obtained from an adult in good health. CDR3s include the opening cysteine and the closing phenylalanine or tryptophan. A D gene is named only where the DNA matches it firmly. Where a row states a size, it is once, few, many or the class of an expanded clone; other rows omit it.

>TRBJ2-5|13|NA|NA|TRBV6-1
CASSEYRGETQYF
TGTGCCAGCAGTGAATATAGGGGGGAGACCCAGTACTTC
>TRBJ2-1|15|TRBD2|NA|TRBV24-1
CATSDWGGESNEQFF
TGTGCCACCAGTGATTGGGGGGGAGAGAGCAATGAGCAGTTCTTC
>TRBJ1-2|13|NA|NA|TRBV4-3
CASSQEQTGGYTF
TGCGCCAGCAGCCAAGAGCAGACGGGGGGCTACACCTTC
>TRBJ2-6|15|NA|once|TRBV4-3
CASSQRGSGANVLTF
TGCGCCAGCAGCCAACGGGGTTCTGGGGCCAACGTCCTGACTTTC
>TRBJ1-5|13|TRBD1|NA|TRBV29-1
CSVGQGGDQPQHF
TGCAGCGTCGGACAGGGCGGGGATCAGCCCCAGCATTTT
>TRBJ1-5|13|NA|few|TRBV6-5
CASSYGNNQPQHF
TGTGCCAGCAGTTACGGCAACAATCAGCCCCAGCATTTT
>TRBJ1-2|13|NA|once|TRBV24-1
CATSDSDSYGYTF
TGTGCCACCAGTGATTCGGACAGCTATGGCTACACCTTC
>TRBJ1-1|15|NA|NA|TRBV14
CASSQRGGGGAEAFF
TGTGCCAGCAGCCAAAGAGGGGGAGGAGGGGCTGAAGCTTTCTTT
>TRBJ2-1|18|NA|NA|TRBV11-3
CASSAQGTSGQSYNEQFF
TGTGCCAGCAGCGCTCAGGGGACGAGCGGTCAATCCTACAATGAGCAGTTCTTC
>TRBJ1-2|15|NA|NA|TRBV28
CASSLARGLERGYTF
TGTGCCAGCAGTTTAGCCCGGGGGTTGGAGCGGGGCTACACCTTC
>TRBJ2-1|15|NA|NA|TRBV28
CASSPTLNPYNEQFF
TGTGCCAGCAGTCCGACTTTGAACCCGTACAATGAGCAGTTCTTC
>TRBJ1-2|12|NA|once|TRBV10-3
CAISESTDGYTF
TGTGCCATCAGTGAGTCGACCGATGGCTACACCTTC
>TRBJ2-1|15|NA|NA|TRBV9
CASSVGPGRTDEQFF
TGTGCCAGCAGCGTAGGGCCCGGAAGGACTGATGAGCAGTTCTTC
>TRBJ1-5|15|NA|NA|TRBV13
CASSRGMGDNQPQHF
TGTGCCAGCAGCCGAGGGATGGGGGATAATCAGCCCCAGCATTTT
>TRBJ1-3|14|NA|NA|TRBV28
CASSPGEDGNTIYF
TGTGCCAGCAGCCCGGGGGAGGATGGAAACACCATATATTTT
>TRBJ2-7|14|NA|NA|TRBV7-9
CASSLALDSYEQYF
TGTGCCAGCAGCTTAGCGCTGGATTCCTACGAGCAGTACTTC
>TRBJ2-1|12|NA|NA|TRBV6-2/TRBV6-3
CASSHARGEQFF
TGTGCCAGCAGTCACGCCAGGGGTGAGCAGTTCTTC
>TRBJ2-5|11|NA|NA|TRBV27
CASSRQETQYF
TGTGCCAGCAGTCGTCAAGAGACCCAGTACTTC
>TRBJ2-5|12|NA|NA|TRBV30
CAWSVVGETQYF
TGTGCCTGGAGTGTCGTGGGTGAGACCCAGTACTTC
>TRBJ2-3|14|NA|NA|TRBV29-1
CSVGLWDNTDTQYF
TGCAGCGTCGGGCTATGGGACAACACAGATACGCAGTATTTT
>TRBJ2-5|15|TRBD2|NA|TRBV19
CASSIGTSGVETQYF
TGTGCCAGTAGTATCGGGACTAGCGGTGTAGAGACCCAGTACTTC
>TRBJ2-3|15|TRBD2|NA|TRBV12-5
CASGLSGDYTDTQYF
TGTGCTAGTGGTTTGTCTGGGGACTACACAGATACGCAGTATTTT